This T cell receptor beta chain is from a study of T cell changes during pregnancy in multiple sclerosis. The table came from immunoSEQ multiplex PCR; TCRdb's copy has only in-frame clones and leaves some out. This table holds over 70,000 clones, 80% to 95% found once. This TCR was sampled from a female donor in good health, enrolled as a control in a pregnancy study. Sequenced material: peripheral blood, taken in the third trimester of pregnancy.

Here the CDR3 reads CASSSPPPPRGGPSYEQYF. DNA for the CDR3: TGTGCCAGCAGTTCCCCCCCACCCCCCAGGGGTGGGCCCTCCTACGAGCAGTACTTC. This chain links TRBV28 with TRBJ2-7, with D perhaps TRBD1 (6 bases). The V gene's germline CDR1 is MDHEN and CDR2 SYDVKM. Trimming left V 4 bases short and J 0 bases short, with 25 bases between. The CDR3 has 19 residues.